The 32 T cell receptor beta chains below come from one sample, sequenced in a study of blood T cell repertoires in COVID-19. Sequencing was performed with immunoSEQ multiplex PCR; in TCRdb, only in-frame clones are kept and a portion is missing. The sample holds about 130,000 clones, more than 80% seen once. Sequencing was done on a sample of peripheral blood. The receptor set was obtained from a human donor in a cohort sampled during active COVID-19.

The V call is TRBV7-6, the J call TRBJ1-2; D not certain. Germline assignment: CDR1 SGHVS and CDR2 FNYEAQ. V gave up 5 bases and J gave up 8 bases, with 12 bases separating them. This CDR3 is 12 amino acids long. The CDR3 loop is CASSPASGGYTF. The CDR3 region has the DNA TGTGCCAGCAGCCCTGCCTCGGGGGGCTACACCTTC.

This clone showed up just a few times. The J gene is TRBJ1-4, the V gene TRBV6-2 or TRBV6-3; no definite D call. The CDR3 is 14 residues long. Trimming took off 8 bases at V and 8 bases at J, with 18 bases between the two ends. Germline V lookup: CDR1 MNHEY, CDR2 SVGEGT. DNA for the CDR3: TGTGCCAGCGGTTCCGGGCCGTCGGGGGAAAAACTGTTTTTT. Protein: CASGSGPSGEKLFF.

This chain joins TRBV25-1 and TRBJ1-1; D not resolved. Trimming took off 8 bases at V and 0 bases at J, with 10 bases between the two ends. CDR1 is MGHDK, CDR2 SYGVNS, per germline. This CDR3 is built from 13 residues. In DNA, the CDR3 is TGTGCCAGCTACAGCACAATGAACACTGAAGCTTTCTTT. As protein: CASYSTMNTEAFF.

The rearrangement joins TRBV5-1 to TRBJ2-4; D unresolved. The CDR3 spans 14 residues. Trimming stripped 0 bases from V and 2 bases from J, with 6 bases between. From germline, CDR1 is SGHRS and CDR2 YFSETQ. CDR3 region: CASSLGVPKNIQYF. The CDR3 bases are TGCGCCAGCAGCTTGGGCGTACCCAAAAACATTCAGTACTTC.

The V gene is TRBV3-1 (or the pseudogene TRBV3-2), the J gene TRBJ2-2; 9 bases fit TRBD1. Germline assignment: CDR1 LGHDT and CDR2 YNNKEL (reference sequence). After removal of 8 bases from V and 3 bases from J, the junction contained 4 bases not matched to a gene. This CDR3 is built from 14 residues. CDR3 in amino acids: CASQQGADTGELFF. The CDR3 coding sequence is TGTGCCAGCCAACAGGGGGCGGACACCGGGGAGCTGTTTTTT.

V gene TRBV2 combines with J gene TRBJ2-7; a weak D match, TRBD1 (6 bases). Trimming cost V 6 bases and J 2 bases, with 11 bases left between them. Germline CDR1 is SNHLY and CDR2 is FYNNEI. This CDR3 spans 13 amino acids. Here the CDR3 DNA reads TGTGCCAGCAGAGTGGACAGAGCCTACGAGCAGTACTTC. It specifies CASRVDRAYEQYF.

V usage is TRBV20-1 and J usage is TRBJ2-5; D call uncertain. Germline assignment: CDR1 DFQATT and CDR2 SNEGSKA (reference sequence). The CDR3 totals 11 residues. V lost 5 bases to trimming and J lost 3 bases, with 7 bases between them. CDR3 residues: CSASTKETQYF. CDR3 nucleotide sequence: TGCAGTGCTTCCACTAAAGAGACCCAGTACTTC.

The gene calls are TRBV20-1 and TRBJ1-1; D not certain. The CDR3 length is 13 residues. V shed 3 bases and J shed 4 bases, with 12 bases lying between them. CDR1 is DFQATT, CDR2 SNEGSKA, per germline (reference sequence). The CDR3 region has the DNA TGCAGTGCTAGTCCGGGTACGATCACTGAAGCTTTCTTT. It specifies CSASPGTITEAFF.

The V call is TRBV10-3, the J call TRBJ2-1; 9 bases line up with TRBD2. The CDR3 totals 15 residues. Germline CDR1 is ENHRY and CDR2 is SYGVKD. The trim removed 3 bases at V and 6 bases at J, leaving 6 bases unmatched. The CDR3 here is CAISDRGRGLNEQFF. The CDR3 DNA reads TGTGCCATCAGTGACCGCGGGAGGGGTCTCAATGAGCAGTTCTTC.

This chain joins TRBV7-2 and TRBJ1-4; TRBD1 agrees at 7 bases. The CDR3 sequence is 13 residues long. J was trimmed by 4 bases and V by 7 bases; bases with no gene match: 3. Germline V gene sequence: CDR1 SGHTA, CDR2 FQGNSA. The CDR3 region has the DNA TGTGCCAGCAAAGGACAGGTTAATGAAAAACTGTTTTTT. Translated: CASKGQVNEKLFF.

The genes are TRBV29-1 and TRBJ2-1; D not certain. CDR3 length: 11 amino acids. Germline V gene lookup returns CDR1 SQVTM and CDR2 ANQGSEA. Between the trimmed V and J ends, which lost 6 bases and 7 bases, there was a span of 10 bases. Here the CDR3 reads CSVAPGNEQFF. The CDR3 DNA reads as TGCAGCGTCGCCCCAGGAAATGAGCAGTTCTTC.

This clone has a single count. The chain is built from TRBV28 and TRBJ1-1, with a tentative D call TRBD1 (5 bases). The CDR3 has 12 amino acids. V dropped 7 bases and J dropped 8 bases, with 14 bases sitting between them. CDR1 is MDHEN, CDR2 SYDVKM, per germline. The CDR3 DNA reads TGTGCCAGCACCTCTGGGACTTCCGAAGCTTTCTTT. It specifies CASTSGTSEAFF.

This chain joins TRBV10-3 and TRBJ1-2; D is unresolved. The CDR3 spans 13 residues. Germline V CDR1 and CDR2: ENHRY, SYGVKD. Between the trimmed V and J ends, which lost 0 bases and 5 bases, there was a span of 7 bases. The CDR3 reads CAISESTIYGYTF. The CDR3 DNA reads as TGTGCCATCAGTGAGTCGACAATATATGGCTACACCTTC.

This clone occurred once. This chain joins TRBV14 and TRBJ2-1; TRBD2 matches 7 bases. The CDR3 covers 17 residues. Germline CDR1 reads SGHDN; CDR2 reads FVKESK. Trimming took 0 bases from V and 5 from J; bases not matched to a gene: 10. CDR3 residues: CASSQEGGSGTNNEQFF. CDR3 bases: TGTGCCAGCAGCCAAGAAGGAGGGAGCGGGACTAACAATGAGCAGTTCTTC.

The rearrangement joins TRBV6-5 to TRBJ2-7; D may be TRBD2 (5 bases). Trimming shortened V by 6 bases and J by 3 bases, and 15 bases separated the two germline ends. This CDR3 spans 14 amino acids. The germline gives CDR1 MNHEY, CDR2 SVGAGI. CDR3 protein: CASSPPSIYYEQYF. DNA of the CDR3: TGTGCCAGCAGCCCCCCTAGCATATACTACGAGCAGTACTTC.

This chain uses TRBV3-1 (or the pseudogene TRBV3-2) with TRBJ2-4; D is perhaps TRBD2 (7 bases). The CDR3 sequence is 14 residues long. Per the germline V gene, CDR1 is LGHDT and CDR2 is YNNKEL (reference sequence). Trimming cost V 0 bases and J 6 bases, with 9 bases left between them. The CDR3 region has the DNA TGTGCCAGCAGCCAAGAGGGGGGGCGAAACATTCAGTACTTC. Translated: CASSQEGGRNIQYF.

The chain employs TRBV5-4 and TRBJ2-1; D might be TRBD2 (6 bases). Germline loops: CDR1 SGHNT, CDR2 YYREEE (reference sequence). The CDR3 has 16 amino acids. Between the trimmed V and J ends, which lost 4 bases and 3 bases, there was a span of 17 bases. The CDR3 protein is CASSPMGGASYNEQFF. The CDR3 region has the DNA TGTGCCAGCAGCCCGATGGGGGGAGCTAGCTACAATGAGCAGTTCTTC.

This chain links TRBV9 with TRBJ2-1; 7 bases are shared with TRBD1. The CDR3 is 14 amino acids. From germline, CDR1 is SGDLS and CDR2 YYNGEE. The V gene end was trimmed by 0 bases and the J gene end by 6 bases; junction bases not matched to a gene: 3. CDR3 sequence reads: CASSVEAGGNEQFF. Here the CDR3 DNA reads TGTGCCAGCAGCGTAGAGGCAGGGGGCAATGAGCAGTTCTTC.

V is TRBV5-1 and J is TRBJ2-6; 10 bases match TRBD1. The CDR3 consists of 21 residues. From germline, CDR1 is SGHRS and CDR2 YFSETQ. The V and J ends lost 0 bases and 2 bases, in that order; junction bases with no gene match: 14. The CDR3, as DNA: TGCGCCAGCAGCTTGGATGGTTTTGTGACAGGGGGCGCCCCTGGGGCCAACGTCCTGACTTTC. Residues: CASSLDGFVTGGAPGANVLTF. Together with reference TRBV5-1 and TRBJ2-6, the CDR3 gives the full variable domain: KAGVTQTPRYLIKTRGQQVTLSCSPISGHRSVSWYQQTPGQGLQFLFEYFSETQRNKGNFPGRFSGRQFSNSRSEMNVSTLELGDSALYLCASSLDGFVTGGAPGANVLTFGAGSRLTVL.

This chain links TRBV5-1 with TRBJ2-1; 8 positions agree with TRBD2. CDR1 and CDR2 from the germline V gene are SGHRS and YFSETQ. This CDR3 region has 16 residues. J lost 6 bases, V lost 0 bases, and 8 bases had no gene match. The CDR3 is CASSLVGGRIVNEQFF. In DNA, the CDR3 is TGCGCCAGCAGCTTGGTCGGCGGGAGGATCGTCAATGAGCAGTTCTTC.

This clone was seen only once. The chain uses TRBV3-1 (or the pseudogene TRBV3-2) and TRBJ2-7, with 10 bases lining up with TRBD2. This CDR3 contains 16 residues. J gave up 4 bases and V 6 bases, and 12 bases lay outside the gene matches. The germline V gene encodes CDR1 LGHDT and CDR2 YNNKEL (reference sequence). CDR3 residues: CASRSSPSGRGYEQYV. CDR3 nucleotides: TGTGCCAGCAGAAGCTCCCCTAGCGGGAGAGGGTACGAGCAGTACGTC.

This clone has a single count. The J gene is TRBJ1-1, the V gene TRBV14; unclear D gene. The CDR3 contains 13 residues. Trimming left V 0 bases short and J 6 bases short, with 8 bases between. CDR1 is SGHDN, CDR2 FVKESK, per germline. The CDR3 loop reads CASSQDLDSEAFF. The CDR3 bases are TGTGCCAGCAGCCAAGACTTGGACTCTGAAGCTTTCTTT.

This clone was observed once. The V and J genes are TRBV7-3 and TRBJ2-1; 9 positions match TRBD1. Per the germline V gene, CDR1 is SGHTA and CDR2 is FQGTGA. The ends lost 4 bases at V and 7 bases at J; junction bases unmatched: 5. The CDR3 runs 14 residues. The CDR3: CASSSGQGRNEQFF. In DNA, the CDR3 is TGTGCCAGCAGCTCAGGACAGGGGAGGAATGAGCAGTTCTTC.

The chain has TRBV9 and TRBJ1-4; TRBD1 might be the D (5 bases). CDR3 length: 14 amino acids. Trimming took 3 bases from V and 8 from J, leaving 14 bases between them. Germline V gene lookup returns CDR1 SGDLS and CDR2 YYNGEE. The CDR3 here is CASSEAGGGEKLFF. The CDR3 bases are TGTGCCAGCAGCGAGGCGGGGGGTGGGGAAAAACTGTTTTTT. Based on the CDR3 plus reference TRBV9 and TRBJ1-4, the full variable domain is DSGVTQTPKHLITATGQRVTLRCSPRSGDLSVYWYQQSLDQGLQFLIQYYNGEERAKGNILERFSAQQFPDLHSELNLSSLELGDSALYFCASSEAGGGEKLFFGSGTQLSVL.

The chain uses TRBV6-5 and TRBJ1-1, with unresolved D. V dropped 5 bases and J dropped 4 bases, with 17 bases sitting between them. This CDR3 comprises 15 residues. CDR1 is MNHEY and CDR2 is SVGAGI in the germline V gene. CDR3 sequence (DNA): TGTGCCAGCAGTCCTTACCACTCCGGCGGCACTGAAGCTTTCTTT. Protein: CASSPYHSGGTEAFF.

The V call is TRBV5-4, the J call TRBJ1-2; perhaps TRBD1 as D (5 bases). The CDR3 is 14 residues long. Germline CDR1 reads SGHNT; CDR2 reads YYREEE (reference sequence). With 0 bases removed from V and 6 bases from J, the gap between germline ends came to 12 bases. CDR3 in amino acids: CASSLVAGYDGYTF. For the CDR3, the DNA is TGTGCCAGCAGCTTGGTGGCAGGGTACGATGGCTACACCTTC.

The DNA for the CDR3 is TGTGCCAGCAGCTTGGACCCCCGGAGGACTGAAGCTTTCTTT. Translation: CASSLDPRRTEAFF. The J gene is TRBJ1-1, the V gene TRBV5-4, with D hard to call. Trimming removed 0 bases from V and 5 bases from J, with 11 bases in between. The CDR3 consists of 14 residues. Germline V gene data show CDR1 as SGHNT and CDR2 as YYREEE (reference sequence).

The rearrangement uses TRBV5-6 and TRBJ1-1, with 8 bases aligning to TRBD1. Germline CDR1 reads SGHDT; CDR2 reads YYEEEE. Trimming removed 7 bases from V and 8 bases from J; junction bases left unmatched: 10. This CDR3 has 13 residues. In nucleotides, the CDR3 is TGTGCCAGCGGGCCAAAGACAGGGGAGGAAGCTTTCTTT. It specifies CASGPKTGEEAFF.

With respect to this clone: Possible read error: a much larger clone is one base away. The rearrangement uses TRBV6-5 and TRBJ2-6, with D tentatively TRBD1 (5 bases). Germline-derived CDR1 and CDR2 are MNHEY and SVGAGI. The CDR3 has 15 amino acids. The germline V and J ends were trimmed by 6 bases and 0 bases, with 9 bases remaining between them. CDR3 coding DNA: TGTGCCAGCAGGCCTGACAGCTCTGGGGCCAACGTCCTGACTTTC. Residues: CASRPDSSGANVLTF.

The V gene is TRBV4-3, the J gene TRBJ2-3; possible D gene TRBD1, 5 bases. This CDR3 comprises 14 residues. V was trimmed by 4 bases and J by 0 bases, leaving 8 bases between them. Germline CDR1 reads LGHNA; CDR2 reads YSLEER. The DNA for the CDR3 is TGCGCCAGCAGCCCACAGGTTAGCACAGATACGCAGTATTTT. Translated, it gives CASSPQVSTDTQYF.

The chain recombines TRBV3-1 (or the pseudogene TRBV3-2) with TRBJ1-2; perhaps TRBD1 as D (5 bases). The ends were cut back, 0 bases at V and 3 bases at J, with 8 bases in the middle. Per the germline V gene, CDR1 is LGHDT and CDR2 is YNNKEL (reference sequence). This CDR3 spans 14 amino acids. CDR3 DNA sequence: TGTGCCAGCAGCCAAGAGGGGCTGCACTATGGCTACACCTTC. It is translated as CASSQEGLHYGYTF.

This rearrangement joins TRBV11-3 to TRBJ1-2; D is possibly TRBD1 (5 bases). Trimming shortened V by 1 base and J by 3 bases, and 12 bases separated the two germline ends. The CDR3 has 15 residues. Germline V lookup: CDR1 SGHNT, CDR2 YENEEA. CDR3 loop: CASSLGGTYDYGYTF. CDR3 coding DNA: TGTGCCAGCAGCTTAGGCGGGACGTATGACTATGGCTACACCTTC.